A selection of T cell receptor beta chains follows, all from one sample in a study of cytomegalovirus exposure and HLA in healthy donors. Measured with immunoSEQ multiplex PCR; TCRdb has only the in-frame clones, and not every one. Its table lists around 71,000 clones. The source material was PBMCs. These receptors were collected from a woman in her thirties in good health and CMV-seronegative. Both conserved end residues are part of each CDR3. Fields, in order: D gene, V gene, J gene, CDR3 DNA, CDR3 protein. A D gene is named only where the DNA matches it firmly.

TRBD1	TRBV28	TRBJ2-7	TGTGCCAGCAGTTCGGGACAGGGGGCCTACGAGCAGTACTTC	CASSSGQGAYEQYF
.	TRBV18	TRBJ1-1	TGTGCCAGCTCACCATCGGGCGGAGGGGATGAAGCTTTCTTT	CASSPSGGGDEAFF
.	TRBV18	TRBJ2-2	TGTGCCAGCTCACCCGCAGGCGGGGAGCTGTTTTTT	CASSPAGGELFF
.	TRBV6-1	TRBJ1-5	TGTGCCAGCAGTGCTCAGATGCATCAGCCCCAGCATTTT	CASSAQMHQPQHF
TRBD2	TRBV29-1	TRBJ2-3	TGCAGCGTTACCGGACTAGCGGGGGGAAGGGGGGTTCCAGATACGCAGTATTTT	CSVTGLAGGRGVPDTQYF
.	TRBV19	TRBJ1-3	TGTGCCAGTAGTAACGCCGTGAGGGTTGGAAACACCATATATTTT	CASSNAVRVGNTIYF
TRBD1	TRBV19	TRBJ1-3	TGTGCCAGTAGTCCGGGGACAGGGGGACGCAACACCATATATTTT	CASSPGTGGRNTIYF
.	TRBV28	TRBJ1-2	TGTGCCAGCAGTGAGTTGGGCCCTAACTATGGCTACACCTTC	CASSELGPNYGYTF
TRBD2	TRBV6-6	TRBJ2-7	TGTGCCGCCAACGAACTTAGCGGGGGGACATACGAGCAGTACTTC	CAANELSGGTYEQYF
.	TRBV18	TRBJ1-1	TGTGCCAGCTCACCAACGGAGGGTCCCACTGAAGCTTTCTTT	CASSPTEGPTEAFF
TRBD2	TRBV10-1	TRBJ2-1	TGCGCCAGCAGTGGCCTAGCGGGAGACTGGGAGCAGTTCTTC	CASSGLAGDWEQFF
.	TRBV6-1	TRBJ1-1	TGTGCCAGCAGTGAAATTGGGGGCCCCACTGAAGCTTTCTTT	CASSEIGGPTEAFF
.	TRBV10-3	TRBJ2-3	TGTGCCATCAGCGGAGCAGTCAGCACAGATACGCAGTATTTT	CAISGAVSTDTQYF
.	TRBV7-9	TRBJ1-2	TGTGCCAGCAGCGAAGACAGGAACTATGGCTACACCTTC	CASSEDRNYGYTF
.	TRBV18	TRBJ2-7	TGTGCCAGCTCACCAGGAAGGGGCCAAAACTACGAGCAGTACTTC	CASSPGRGQNYEQYF
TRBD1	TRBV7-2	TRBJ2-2	TGTGCCAGCAGCCCCAGTCCGGACAGGGTCACCGGGGAGCTGTTTTTT	CASSPSPDRVTGELFF
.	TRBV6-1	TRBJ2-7	TGTGCCAGTCCAACAGACTACGAGCAGTACTTC	CASPTDYEQYF
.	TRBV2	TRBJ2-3	TGTGCCAGCAGCGACTCTGGGGGGATCACAGATACGCAGTATTTT	CASSDSGGITDTQYF
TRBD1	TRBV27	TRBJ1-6	TGTGCCAGCAGTTTTCTGGACAGGGGGCCAAGATCACCCCTCCACTTT	CASSFLDRGPRSPLHF
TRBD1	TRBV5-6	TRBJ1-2	TGTGCCAGCAGCTCAATGGACAGGGTTTATGGCTACACCTTC	CASSSMDRVYGYTF
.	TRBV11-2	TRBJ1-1	TGTGCCAGCAGCTTTCCGGCTGAAGCTTTCTTT	CASSFPAEAFF
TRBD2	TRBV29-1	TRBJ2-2	TGCAGCGTTGGGAGGCGGGGGGCCGGGGAGCTGTTTTTT	CSVGRRGAGELFF
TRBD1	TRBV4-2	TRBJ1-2	TGTGCCAGCAGCCAATCACAGGGGAACTATGGCTACACCTTC	CASSQSQGNYGYTF
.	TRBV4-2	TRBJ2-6	TGTGCCAGCAGCCAAGAAGGAGGCTCTGGGGCCAACGTCCTGACTTTC	CASSQEGGSGANVLTF
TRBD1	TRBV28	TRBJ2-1	TGTGCCAGCAGTCCCGGCGCAGGGGGAGATGAGCAGTTCTTC	CASSPGAGGDEQFF
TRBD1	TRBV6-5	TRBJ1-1	TGTGCCAGCAGGTACTTTTCCGGGACAGTGAACACTGAAGCTTTCTTT	CASRYFSGTVNTEAFF
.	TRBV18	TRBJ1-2	TGTGCCAGCTCAACCGACAGGAACTATGGCTACACCTTC	CASSTDRNYGYTF
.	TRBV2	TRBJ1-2	TGTGCCAGCACAGGGGCGGTGGTCTATGGCTACACCTTC	CASTGAVVYGYTF
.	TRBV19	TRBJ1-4	TGTGCCAGTAGCCGGTCGTATAATGAAAAACTGTTTTTT	CASSRSYNEKLFF
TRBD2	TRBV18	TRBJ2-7	TGTGCCAGCTCCCCGCGACGGACTAGCGGGAGCTCCTACGAGCAGTACTTC	CASSPRRTSGSSYEQYF
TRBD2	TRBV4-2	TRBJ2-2	TGTGCCAGCAGCCAGGCTGGACTAGCGGCCAACACCGGGGAGCTGTTTTTT	CASSQAGLAANTGELFF
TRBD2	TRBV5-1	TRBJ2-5	TGCGCCAGCAGCCAAAATAGCGGGGCTGTGGAGACCCAGTACTTC	CASSQNSGAVETQYF
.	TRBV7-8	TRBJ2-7	TGTGCCAGCAGCTTAGGAGGACAAGGGGCCCCCTACGAGCAGTACTTC	CASSLGGQGAPYEQYF
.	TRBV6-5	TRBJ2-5	TGTGCCAGCAGTTATTTCGGAGCTGAGACCCAGTACTTC	CASSYFGAETQYF
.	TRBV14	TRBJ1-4	TGTGCCAGCAGCCGGGGCGAGGTAGGTAATGAAAAACTGTTTTTT	CASSRGEVGNEKLFF
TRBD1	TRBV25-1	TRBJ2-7	TGTGCCAGCAGTGAGGGACAGGGTAACCCCTACGAGCAGTACTTC	CASSEGQGNPYEQYF
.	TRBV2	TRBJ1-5	TGTGCCAGCAGTGAAGACGGTTATAGCAATCAGCCCCAGCATTTT	CASSEDGYSNQPQHF
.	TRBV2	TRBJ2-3	TGTGCCAGCAGTGGTCTCCTGAGCACAGATACGCAGTATTTT	CASSGLLSTDTQYF
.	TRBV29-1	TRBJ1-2	TGCAGCGTTGAGTCTACGGGACACTCTCTCTATGGCTACACCTTC	CSVESTGHSLYGYTF
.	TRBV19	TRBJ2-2	TGTGCCAGTAGATTGCGAGAAGTTACCGGGGAGCTGTTTTTT	CASRLREVTGELFF
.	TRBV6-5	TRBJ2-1	TGTGCCAGCAGTCCTGCCTCTAGAGAGCAGTTCTTC	CASSPASREQFF
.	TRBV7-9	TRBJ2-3	TGTGCCAGCAGTCACGGGGGGCTAGATACGCAGTATTTT	CASSHGGLDTQYF
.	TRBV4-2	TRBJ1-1	TGTGCCAGCAGCCAAGACGGGTCCTTGAACACTGAAGCTTTCTTT	CASSQDGSLNTEAFF
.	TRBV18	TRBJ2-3	TGTGCCAGCTCACCACCTACTAGCACAGATACGCAGTATTTT	CASSPPTSTDTQYF
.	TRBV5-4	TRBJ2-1	TGTGCCAGCAGCTTGGACCAGGGGCCTGTCAATGAGCAGTTCTTC	CASSLDQGPVNEQFF
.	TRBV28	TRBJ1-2	TGTGCCAGCAGTTTTGCCGGGAGGGACGACTATGGCTACACCTTC	CASSFAGRDDYGYTF
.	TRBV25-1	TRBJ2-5	TGTGCCAGCAGTACCTCCGGGGGACAAGAGACCCAGTACTTC	CASSTSGGQETQYF
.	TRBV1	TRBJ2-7	TGCACCAGCAGCCTCCCACTCTTC	CTSSLPLF
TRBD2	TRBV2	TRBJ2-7	TGTGCCAGCAGTGAGACTAGCGCTCCTACTTCCTACGAGCAGTACTTC	CASSETSAPTSYEQYF